Included here is one T cell receptor (beta chain) sequence, with context. The data were taken from a study of OX40 agonist ivuxolimab in advanced cancers. Measured with immunoSEQ multiplex PCR; TCRdb has only the in-frame clones, and not every one. The table records about 83,000 clones, about 88% of them present only once. V lost 5 bases to trimming and J lost 5 bases, with 9 bases between them. The germline gives CDR1 SNHLY, CDR2 FYNNEI. The CDR3 loop spans 12 amino acids. The V and J genes are TRBV2 and TRBJ2-5; D is unclear. This TCR was recovered from an adult with an advanced solid tumor such as melanoma, head and neck, liver or kidney cancer. The specimen was CD4+ or CD8+ T cells sorted from blood, collected in a trial of the OX40 agonist ivuxolimab. CDR3 sequence (DNA): TGTGCCAGCAGTAGGGTTGGGGAGACCCAGTACTTC. The encoded protein is CASSRVGETQYF.